The 2 T cell receptor beta chains below were found in one sample sequenced in a study of early T cells in non-severe SARS-CoV-2 infection. TCRdb called the 5' RACE reads again in MiXCR, with one record for every CDR3 protein. The data contain about 76,000 distinct CDR3 sequences, 15% to 18% of them singletons. Sequencing was done on a sample of whole blood. The origin of the receptors is an adult who was a healthcare worker with PCR-confirmed SARS-CoV-2 infection or an uninfected control (not recorded which).

In this sample, this clonotype turned up many times. The chain couples TRBV28 to TRBJ2-7; 10 nucleotides agree with TRBD1. The CDR3 runs to 13 residues. In germline, CDR1 is MDHEN, CDR2 SYDVKM. J was trimmed by 8 bases and V by 5 bases; bases with no gene match: 6. The CDR3 spells CASSPGTGVQQYF. The DNA of the CDR3 is TGTGCCAGCAGTCCCGGGACAGGGGTTCAGCAGTACTTC.

This clonotype was counted only a few times. V is TRBV4-1 and J is TRBJ2-7; 9 nucleotides align to TRBD2. The CDR3 covers 18 residues. CDR1 is MGHRA, CDR2 YSYEKL, per germline. V lost 4 bases and J lost 0; bases outside the gene matches: 13. The CDR3 sequence: CASSPEGVSSGSSYEQYF. For the CDR3, the DNA is TGCGCCAGCAGCCCGGAGGGAGTAAGTAGCGGGAGCTCCTACGAGCAGTACTTC.